This T cell receptor (beta chain) was observed in a study of chemoradiotherapy in HPV16-positive cancers. Study-level findings and limits: In HPV16-positive patients, HPV-responsive T-cell expansion tracked better recurrence-free survival.

Worth noting for this clone: Its specificity is unknown.

The method was immunoSEQ multiplex PCR; TCRdb's version includes in-frame clones alone and lacks a portion of them. Of 3,200 or so clones in the sample, about 90% were seen once. Repeated repertoire sampling spanned the course of chemoradiotherapy. Germline lookup yields CDR1 SGHTA and CDR2 FQGNSA. The CDR3 totals 14 residues. V lost 4 bases, J lost 12 bases, and 19 bases lay in between. Source: tumor tissue, taken from a patient who underwent chemoradiotherapy. The chain couples TRBV7-2 to TRBJ2-1; perhaps TRBD2 as D (6 bases). This sequence originates from a human donor with HPV-associated anogenital cancer. For the CDR3, the DNA is TGTGCCAGCAGCTCTCCCGGGGAGGCCCTTAGGCAGTTCTTC. It specifies CASSSPGEALRQFF. Supplemented by reference TRBV7-2 and TRBJ2-1, the full variable domain reads GAGVSQSPSNKVTEKGKDVELRCDPISGHTALYWYRQSLGQGLEFLIYFQGNSAPDKSGLPSDRFSAERTGGSVSTLTIQRTQQEDSAVYLCASSSPGEALRQFFGPGTRLTVL.